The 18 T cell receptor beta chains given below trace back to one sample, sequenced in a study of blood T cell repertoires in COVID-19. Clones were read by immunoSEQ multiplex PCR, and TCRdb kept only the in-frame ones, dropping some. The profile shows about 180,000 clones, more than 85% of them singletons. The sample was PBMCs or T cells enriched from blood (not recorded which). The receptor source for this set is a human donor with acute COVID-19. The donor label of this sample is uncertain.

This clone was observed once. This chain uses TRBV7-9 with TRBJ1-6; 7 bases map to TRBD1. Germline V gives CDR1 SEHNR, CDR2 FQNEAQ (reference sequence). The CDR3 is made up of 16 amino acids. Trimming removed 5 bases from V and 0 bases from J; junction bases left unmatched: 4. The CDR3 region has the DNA TGTGCCAGCAGCCGACCAGGGGGCTCCTATAATTCACCCCTCCACTTT. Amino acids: CASSRPGGSYNSPLHF.

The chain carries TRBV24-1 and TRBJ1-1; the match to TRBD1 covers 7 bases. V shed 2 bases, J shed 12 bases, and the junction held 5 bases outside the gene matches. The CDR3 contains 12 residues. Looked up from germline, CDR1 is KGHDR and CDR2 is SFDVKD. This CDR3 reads CATSDSYRGTFF. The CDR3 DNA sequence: TGTGCCACCAGTGATTCCTACAGGGGAACTTTCTTT.

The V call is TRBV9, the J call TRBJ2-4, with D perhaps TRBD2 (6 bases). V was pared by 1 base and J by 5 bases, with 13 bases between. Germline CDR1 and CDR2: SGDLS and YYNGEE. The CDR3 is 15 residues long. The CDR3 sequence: CASSVSGGDQNIQYF. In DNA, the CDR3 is TGTGCCAGCAGCGTATCCGGAGGGGATCAAAACATTCAGTACTTC. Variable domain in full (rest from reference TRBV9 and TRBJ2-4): DSGVTQTPKHLITATGQRVTLRCSPRSGDLSVYWYQQSLDQGLQFLIQYYNGEERAKGNILERFSAQQFPDLHSELNLSSLELGDSALYFCASSVSGGDQNIQYFGAGTRLSVL.

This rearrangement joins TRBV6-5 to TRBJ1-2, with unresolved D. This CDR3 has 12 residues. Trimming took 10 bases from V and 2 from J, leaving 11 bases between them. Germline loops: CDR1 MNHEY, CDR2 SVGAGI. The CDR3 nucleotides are TGTGCCACAGCCCCGCGGAACTATGGCTACACCTTC. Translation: CATAPRNYGYTF.

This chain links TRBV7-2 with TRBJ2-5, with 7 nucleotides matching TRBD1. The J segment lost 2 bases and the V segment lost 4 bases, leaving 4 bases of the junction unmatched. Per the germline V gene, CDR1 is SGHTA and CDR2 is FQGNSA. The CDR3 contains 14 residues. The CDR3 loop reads CASSSGQVQETQYF. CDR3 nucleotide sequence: TGTGCCAGCAGCTCCGGACAGGTTCAAGAGACCCAGTACTTC.

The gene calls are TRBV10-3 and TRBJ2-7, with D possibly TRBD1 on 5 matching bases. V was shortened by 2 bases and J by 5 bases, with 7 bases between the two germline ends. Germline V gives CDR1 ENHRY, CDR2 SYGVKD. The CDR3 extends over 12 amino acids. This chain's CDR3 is CAISEGRDEQYF. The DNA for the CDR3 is TGTGCCATCAGTGAGGGCAGGGACGAGCAGTACTTC.

The CDR3 sequence: CASRVRDPPDEQYF. DNA of the CDR3: TGTGCCAGCAGAGTCCGGGATCCCCCTGACGAGCAGTACTTC. The chain joins TRBV5-6 to TRBJ2-7, with a weak D call TRBD2 (5 bases). The V and J ends lost 5 bases and 5 bases respectively, with 17 bases between them. The CDR3 loop spans 14 amino acids. CDR1 and CDR2 from the germline V gene are SGHDT and YYEEEE. The whole variable domain, filled in from reference TRBV5-6 and TRBJ2-7, reads DAGVTQSPTHLIKTRGQQVTLRCSPKSGHDTVSWYQQALGQGPQFIFQYYEEEERQRGNFPDRFSGHQFPNYSSELNVNALLLGDSALYLCASRVRDPPDEQYFGPGTRLTVT.

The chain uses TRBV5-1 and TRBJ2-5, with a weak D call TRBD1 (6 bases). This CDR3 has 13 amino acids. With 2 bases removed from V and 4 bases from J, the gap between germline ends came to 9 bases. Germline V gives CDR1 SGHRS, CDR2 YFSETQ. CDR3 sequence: CASSLQGLETQYF. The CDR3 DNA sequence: TGCGCCAGCAGCTTACAGGGCTTAGAGACCCAGTACTTC.

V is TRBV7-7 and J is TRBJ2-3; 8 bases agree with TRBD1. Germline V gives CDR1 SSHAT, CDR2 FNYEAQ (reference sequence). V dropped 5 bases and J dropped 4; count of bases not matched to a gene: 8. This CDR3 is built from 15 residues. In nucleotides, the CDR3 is TGTGCCAGCAGCCTAGGACAGGGAGGTTCAGATACGCAGTATTTT. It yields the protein CASSLGQGGSDTQYF.

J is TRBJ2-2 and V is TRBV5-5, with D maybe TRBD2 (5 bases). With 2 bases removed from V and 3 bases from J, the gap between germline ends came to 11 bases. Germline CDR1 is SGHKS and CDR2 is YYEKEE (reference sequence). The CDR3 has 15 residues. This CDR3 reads CASSLGGEHTGELFF. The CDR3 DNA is TGTGCCAGCAGCTTAGGAGGAGAGCACACCGGGGAGCTGTTTTTT.

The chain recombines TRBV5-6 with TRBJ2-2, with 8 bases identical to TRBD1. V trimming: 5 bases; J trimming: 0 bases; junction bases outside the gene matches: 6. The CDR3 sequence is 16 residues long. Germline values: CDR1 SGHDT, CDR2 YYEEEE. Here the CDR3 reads CASSQVRGPNTGELFF. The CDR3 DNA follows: TGTGCCAGCAGTCAAGTCAGGGGGCCGAACACCGGGGAGCTGTTTTTT. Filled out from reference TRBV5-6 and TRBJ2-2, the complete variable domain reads DAGVTQSPTHLIKTRGQQVTLRCSPKSGHDTVSWYQQALGQGPQFIFQYYEEEERQRGNFPDRFSGHQFPNYSSELNVNALLLGDSALYLCASSQVRGPNTGELFFGEGSRLTVL.

CDR3 protein: CASSSSRGRNQPQHF. The DNA for the CDR3 is TGTGCCAGCAGCTCGAGCAGGGGGAGGAATCAGCCCCAGCATTTT. This sequence joins TRBV7-8 and TRBJ1-5, with 7 bases identical to TRBD1. The CDR3 totals 15 residues. Germline trimming cut 4 bases from V and 4 bases from J; bases unmatched to any gene: 7. Germline CDR1 SGHVS, CDR2 FQNEAQ.

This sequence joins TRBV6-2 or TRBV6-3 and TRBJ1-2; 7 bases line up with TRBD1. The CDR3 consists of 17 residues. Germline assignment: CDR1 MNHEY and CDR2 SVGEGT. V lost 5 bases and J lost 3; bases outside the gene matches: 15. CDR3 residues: CASSQELRGYEDYGYTF. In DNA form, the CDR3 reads TGTGCCAGCAGTCAAGAACTCAGGGGGTACGAGGACTATGGCTACACCTTC.

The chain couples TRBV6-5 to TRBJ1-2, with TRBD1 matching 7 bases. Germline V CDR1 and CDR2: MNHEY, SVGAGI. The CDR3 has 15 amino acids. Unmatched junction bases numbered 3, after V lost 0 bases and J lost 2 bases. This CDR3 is CASSYSTGRNYGYTF. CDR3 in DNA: TGTGCCAGCAGTTACTCGACAGGGAGAAACTATGGCTACACCTTC.

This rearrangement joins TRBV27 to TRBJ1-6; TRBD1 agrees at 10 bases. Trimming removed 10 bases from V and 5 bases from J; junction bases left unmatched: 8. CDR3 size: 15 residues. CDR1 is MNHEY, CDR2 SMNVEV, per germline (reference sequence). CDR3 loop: CATLDRGTHNSPLHF. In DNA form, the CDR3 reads TGTGCCACCCTGGACAGGGGGACACATAATTCACCCCTCCACTTT.

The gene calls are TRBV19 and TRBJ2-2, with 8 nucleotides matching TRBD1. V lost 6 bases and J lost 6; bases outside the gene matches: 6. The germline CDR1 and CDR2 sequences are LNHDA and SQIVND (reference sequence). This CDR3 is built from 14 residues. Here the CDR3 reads CASSGQGRPGELFF. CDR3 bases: TGTGCCAGTAGCGGACAGGGTCGCCCCGGGGAGCTGTTTTTT.

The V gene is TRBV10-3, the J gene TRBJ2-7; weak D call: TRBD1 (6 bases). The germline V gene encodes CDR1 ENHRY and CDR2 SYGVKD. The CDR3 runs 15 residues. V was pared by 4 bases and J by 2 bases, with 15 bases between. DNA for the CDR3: TGTGCCATCAGTGGAGAGGGGGACAAAGCCTACGAGCAGTACTTC. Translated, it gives CAISGEGDKAYEQYF.

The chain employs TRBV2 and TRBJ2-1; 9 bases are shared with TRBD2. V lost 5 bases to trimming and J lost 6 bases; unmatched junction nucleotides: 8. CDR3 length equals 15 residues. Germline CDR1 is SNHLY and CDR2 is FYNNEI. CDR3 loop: CASSPGGGAINEQFF. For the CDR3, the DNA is TGTGCCAGCAGTCCGGGCGGGGGGGCAATCAATGAGCAGTTCTTC.